Listed below are T cell receptor beta chains from one sample, sequenced in a study of response to subunit inactivated influenza vaccine. TCRdb re-called the RT-PCR reads with MiXCR, one entry per CDR3 protein. The sample contains a few hundred thousand distinct CDR3 sequences, roughly 22% of which appear only once. The material was PBMCs from blood, obtained about 19 months after vaccination. These TCRs come from a man between 50 and 69 years old who received an inactivated influenza vaccine. Each CDR3 is given without its conserved first and last residue. Clone size is stated in some rows and not others, as once, few, many or a class when expanded.

V gene: TRBV7-6
clone size: -
J gene: TRBJ1-4
CDR3 protein: ASSLYRGANEKLF

V gene: TRBV20-1
clone size: -
J gene: TRBJ2-1
CDR3 protein: SAADSYSSYNEQF

V gene: TRBV20-1
clone size: -
J gene: TRBJ1-5
CDR3 protein: SATRGPGGGNQPQH

V gene: TRBV10-3
clone size: few
J gene: TRBJ1-2
CDR3 protein: AIRVGQTHGYT

V gene: TRBV7-9
clone size: -
J gene: TRBJ2-1
CDR3 protein: ASSLSLGLVIGNEQF

V gene: TRBV4-1
clone size: many
J gene: TRBJ2-3
CDR3 protein: ASSQDHKNTQY

V gene: TRBV24-1
clone size: few
J gene: TRBJ1-1
CDR3 protein: ATSEGVNTEAF

V gene: TRBV18
clone size: -
J gene: TRBJ2-5
CDR3 protein: ASSPPGLGEETQY

V gene: TRBV7-6
clone size: -
J gene: TRBJ2-1
CDR3 protein: ASSLVGTPYNEQF

V gene: TRBV10-3
clone size: few
J gene: TRBJ2-2
CDR3 protein: AISESWDLQTGELF

V gene: TRBV10-2
clone size: -
J gene: TRBJ1-2
CDR3 protein: ASSESLGGGLGYT

V gene: TRBV6-1
clone size: few
J gene: TRBJ2-1
CDR3 protein: ASRKLSGHEQF

V gene: TRBV6-6
clone size: -
J gene: TRBJ1-6
CDR3 protein: ASSYSIGTSSPLH

V gene: TRBV6-2/TRBV6-3
clone size: few
J gene: TRBJ1-4
CDR3 protein: ASRKGQGDEKLF

V gene: TRBV20-1
clone size: -
J gene: TRBJ1-6
CDR3 protein: SATQGTDNSPLH

V gene: TRBV20-1
clone size: -
J gene: TRBJ2-5
CDR3 protein: SARETNRETQY

V gene: TRBV4-3
clone size: -
J gene: TRBJ2-1
CDR3 protein: ASSQEGAGGSYNEQF

V gene: TRBV25-1
clone size: few
J gene: TRBJ1-4
CDR3 protein: ASSEWGTGAWVTNEKLF

V gene: TRBV27
clone size: few
J gene: TRBJ1-5
CDR3 protein: ASSGADRGKGQPQH

V gene: TRBV5-1
clone size: -
J gene: TRBJ2-2
CDR3 protein: ASSSHKDRTMMNTGELF

V gene: TRBV20-1
clone size: few
J gene: TRBJ2-7
CDR3 protein: SARDLTGNYEQY

V gene: TRBV6-1
clone size: many
J gene: TRBJ1-5
CDR3 protein: ASSPTLGPNQPQH

V gene: TRBV18
clone size: few
J gene: TRBJ1-1
CDR3 protein: ASSPIKLMNTEAF

V gene: TRBV20-1
clone size: -
J gene: TRBJ1-5
CDR3 protein: SAREQGDQPQH

V gene: TRBV28
clone size: few
J gene: TRBJ2-3
CDR3 protein: ATRGGSDTQY

V gene: TRBV19
clone size: -
J gene: TRBJ1-6
CDR3 protein: ASTDGDRPLH

V gene: TRBV3-1
clone size: many
J gene: TRBJ2-7
CDR3 protein: ASSHNYEQY

V gene: TRBV28
clone size: few
J gene: TRBJ1-5
CDR3 protein: ASSTPGTGVAQPQH

V gene: TRBV29-1
clone size: -
J gene: TRBJ2-1
CDR3 protein: SVTGTRVWDEQF

V gene: TRBV13
clone size: -
J gene: TRBJ2-7
CDR3 protein: ASSLGRASGYEQY

V gene: TRBV12-3/TRBV12-4
clone size: -
J gene: TRBJ1-2
CDR3 protein: ASSFSVAGGYT

V gene: TRBV7-2
clone size: few
J gene: TRBJ1-6
CDR3 protein: ASSRSRDRASPLH

V gene: TRBV20-1
clone size: -
J gene: TRBJ2-7
CDR3 protein: SARLTASYEQY

V gene: TRBV12-3/TRBV12-4
clone size: -
J gene: TRBJ1-2
CDR3 protein: ASRDGGYGYT

V gene: TRBV20-1
clone size: -
J gene: TRBJ2-7
CDR3 protein: SARDLTYEQY

V gene: TRBV19
clone size: few
J gene: TRBJ1-1
CDR3 protein: ASSPALRQLNTEAF

V gene: TRBV7-2
clone size: -
J gene: TRBJ2-1
CDR3 protein: ASSYRWDEQF

V gene: TRBV27
clone size: -
J gene: TRBJ2-2
CDR3 protein: ASSLKGIRRGLLTNTGELF

V gene: TRBV28
clone size: few
J gene: TRBJ1-5
CDR3 protein: AGEQGVGQPQH

V gene: TRBV2
clone size: few
J gene: TRBJ1-1
CDR3 protein: ASSEAQGSNTEAF

V gene: TRBV6-5
clone size: -
J gene: TRBJ2-2
CDR3 protein: ASSYTSPGELF

V gene: TRBV27
clone size: few
J gene: TRBJ2-2
CDR3 protein: ASRNQGNTGELF

V gene: TRBV7-2
clone size: few
J gene: TRBJ2-7
CDR3 protein: ASSHRTSGVYEQY

V gene: TRBV7-2
clone size: -
J gene: TRBJ2-5
CDR3 protein: ASSLAVAETQY

V gene: TRBV10-3
clone size: many
J gene: TRBJ1-2
CDR3 protein: AISEPGLQVPYGYT

V gene: TRBV4-1
clone size: many
J gene: TRBJ1-4
CDR3 protein: ASSQGPSNEKLF

V gene: TRBV4-1
clone size: -
J gene: TRBJ1-5
CDR3 protein: ASSQISNQPQH

V gene: TRBV9
clone size: -
J gene: TRBJ2-5
CDR3 protein: ASSVAAGAQETQY

V gene: TRBV5-1
clone size: few
J gene: TRBJ2-5
CDR3 protein: ASSLVASGIGPGETQY

V gene: TRBV4-1
clone size: many
J gene: TRBJ2-1
CDR3 protein: ASSHDGGAHNEQF

V gene: TRBV6-1
clone size: -
J gene: TRBJ2-1
CDR3 protein: ASRAGTDYNEQF

V gene: TRBV12-3/TRBV12-4
clone size: -
J gene: TRBJ1-3
CDR3 protein: ASSRGRGLSAIY

V gene: TRBV7-8
clone size: many
J gene: TRBJ2-2
CDR3 protein: ASSLKIRTINTGELF

V gene: TRBV12-3/TRBV12-4
clone size: -
J gene: TRBJ2-3
CDR3 protein: ASSSEVGTDTQY